Below are 31 T cell receptor beta chains sequenced from a single sample in a study of cytomegalovirus exposure and HLA in healthy donors. It was with 60 Vbeta and 13 Jbeta primers that the PCR ran. The table came from immunoSEQ multiplex PCR; TCRdb's copy has only in-frame clones and leaves some out. This sample has approximately 56,000 clones, with roughly 72% found just once. The sample comprised PBMCs. The receptors here all came from a woman aged 45-59 years in good health and CMV-seropositive.

The V call is TRBV29-1, the J call TRBJ2-3, with D tentatively TRBD1 (5 bases). With 7 bases removed from V and 6 bases from J, the gap between germline ends came to 11 bases. The CDR3 is 11 amino acids. CDR1 SQVTM and CDR2 ANQGSEA come from the germline V gene. The CDR3 DNA reads as TGCAGCGCTGCGGCAGGGGATACGCAGTATTTT. Amino acids: CSAAAGDTQYF.

This clone was counted a few times. This chain connects TRBV2 to TRBJ2-1; the match to TRBD2 covers 11 bases. Trimming at V came to 6 bases and at J to 8 bases, leaving 3 bases not matched to a gene. The CDR3 spans 13 residues. Germline V CDR1 and CDR2: SNHLY, FYNNEI. For the CDR3, the DNA is TGTGCCAGCAGGCTAGCGGGAGGCCATGAGCAGTTCTTC. Translated, it gives CASRLAGGHEQFF.

This sequence joins TRBV7-8 and TRBJ1-5; 7 bases match TRBD1. This CDR3 contains 20 residues. J lost 0 bases, V lost 0 bases, and 14 bases had no gene match. Germline CDR1 SGHVS, CDR2 FQNEAQ. The CDR3 loop is CASSLAHIKSRGYSNQPQHF. As DNA, the CDR3 is TGTGCCAGCAGCTTAGCGCATATTAAGAGCAGGGGGTATAGCAATCAGCCCCAGCATTTT.

The V call is TRBV4-3, the J call TRBJ1-1; 7 positions agree with TRBD1. Germline values: CDR1 LGHNA, CDR2 YSLEER. V shed 1 base, J shed 0 bases, and the junction held 8 bases outside the gene matches. The CDR3 runs to 17 residues. The CDR3, as DNA: TGCGCCAGCAGCCAAGTTGGGACAGTACTTATGAACACTGAAGCTTTCTTT. Amino acids: CASSQVGTVLMNTEAFF.

The chain couples TRBV4-2 to TRBJ2-1; 10 nucleotides match TRBD2. From germline, CDR1 is LGHNA and CDR2 YNFKEQ. J was trimmed by 4 bases and V by 6 bases; bases with no gene match: 9. This CDR3 comprises 16 residues. The CDR3 sequence: CASRANSGGAYNEQFF. The CDR3 DNA is TGTGCCAGCAGGGCAAACAGCGGGGGGGCTTACAATGAGCAGTTCTTC.

This sequence joins TRBV5-1 and TRBJ2-2; 11 bases are shared with TRBD2. The junction had 2 bases not matched to a gene; V was cut back by 3 bases and J by 1 base. The CDR3 spans 16 residues. In germline, CDR1 is SGHRS, CDR2 YFSETQ. In nucleotides, the CDR3 is TGCGCCAGCAGCTCTACTAGCGGGGGGAACACCGGGGAGCTGTTTTTT. Residues: CASSSTSGGNTGELFF. The full variable domain, with the rest looked up from reference TRBV5-1 and TRBJ2-2, is KAGVTQTPRYLIKTRGQQVTLSCSPISGHRSVSWYQQTPGQGLQFLFEYFSETQRNKGNFPGRFSGRQFSNSRSEMNVSTLELGDSALYLCASSSTSGGNTGELFFGEGSRLTVL.

The chain's CDR3 is CASSSSLNTEAFF. Written as DNA, the CDR3 is TGTGCCAGCAGCTCTTCCTTGAACACTGAAGCTTTCTTT. The chain employs TRBV7-3 and TRBJ1-1; D gene unclear. The CDR3 has 13 amino acids. Germline loops: CDR1 SGHTA, CDR2 FQGTGA. Trimming removed 4 bases from V and 0 bases from J, with 6 bases in between.

The genes are TRBV2 and TRBJ2-7; D call uncertain. Germline assignment: CDR1 SNHLY and CDR2 FYNNEI. The V end lost 5 bases, the J end lost 0 bases, and 8 bases lay between the germline ends. The CDR3 spans 13 residues. The CDR3 reads CASSPPVSYEQYF. The CDR3 region has the DNA TGTGCCAGCAGTCCCCCAGTCTCCTACGAGCAGTACTTC.

This chain uses TRBV4-2 with TRBJ2-3; D gene ambiguous. Trimming took off 4 bases at V and 6 bases at J, with 14 bases between the two ends. The CDR3 extends over 14 amino acids. CDR1 and CDR2 (germline): LGHNA, YNFKEQ. The CDR3 spells CASSLQSSTDTQYF. The CDR3 nucleotides read TGTGCCAGCAGCCTCCAAAGTAGTACTGATACGCAGTATTTT.

In its sample, this clone was seen a few times. This chain uses TRBV7-2 with TRBJ2-7; D may be TRBD1 (6 bases). Trimming cost V 6 bases and J 4 bases, with 19 bases left between them. In germline, CDR1 is SGHTA, CDR2 FQGNSA. This CDR3 region has 15 residues. The CDR3 spells CASSQNDRNMYEQYF. The DNA of the CDR3 is TGTGCCAGCAGTCAAAATGACAGGAATATGTACGAGCAGTACTTC.

This chain links TRBV6-1 with TRBJ1-5, with D possibly being TRBD1 (6 bases). The CDR3 runs 14 residues. Germline V CDR1 and CDR2: MNHNS, SASEGT. V was cut by 8 bases and J by 3 bases, with 14 bases left in between. CDR3 protein: CASGKQGINQPQHF. For the CDR3, the DNA is TGTGCCAGCGGTAAACAGGGAATCAATCAGCCCCAGCATTTT.

The V call is TRBV14, the J call TRBJ1-5, with D uncertain. Trimming removed 4 bases at V and 0 bases at J, with 4 bases between. Germline V lookup: CDR1 SGHDN, CDR2 FVKESK. The CDR3 is 13 residues long. The CDR3 DNA reads as TGTGCCAGCAGCCTTAATAGCAATCAGCCCCAGCATTTT. Translated, it gives CASSLNSNQPQHF.

This rearrangement joins TRBV6-5 to TRBJ1-5; the match to TRBD1 covers 9 bases. V shed 4 bases and J 6 bases; nucleotides not matched to a gene: 4. The CDR3 totals 14 residues. From germline, CDR1 is MNHEY and CDR2 SVGAGI. The CDR3 here is CASSWGTGFQPQHF. For the CDR3, the DNA is TGTGCCAGCAGTTGGGGGACAGGGTTTCAGCCCCAGCATTTT.

The rearrangement uses TRBV15 and TRBJ2-5; 8 bases match TRBD2. The J call may be mistaken, given a closer DNA end match to TRBJ2-7. Per germline, CDR1 LNHNV and CDR2 YYDKDF (reference sequence). This CDR3 comprises 15 residues. CDR3 in amino acids: CATSRVSGVPYEQYF. DNA of the CDR3: TGTGCCACCAGCAGAGTTAGCGGGGTTCCCTACGAGCAGTACTTC.

This chain links TRBV15 with TRBJ2-5; D gene uncertain. V was clipped by 0 bases and J by 7 bases, with 15 bases between them. CDR1 is LNHNV and CDR2 is YYDKDF in the germline V gene (reference sequence). The CDR3 contains 15 residues. In DNA form, the CDR3 reads TGTGCCACCAGCAGAGACGGCTCAAGAACGGGGACCCAGTACTTC. It is translated as CATSRDGSRTGTQYF.

The genes are TRBV27 and TRBJ2-1; D might be TRBD2 (5 bases). Per germline, CDR1 MNHEY and CDR2 SMNVEV (reference sequence). The CDR3 sequence is 14 residues long. Trimming took 2 bases from V and 7 from J, leaving 12 bases between them. CDR3 residues: CASSLRGRGNEQFF. CDR3 bases: TGTGCCAGCAGTTTACGGGGTCGTGGTAATGAGCAGTTCTTC.

This chain uses TRBV7-3 with TRBJ1-1; 7 positions match TRBD1. The CDR3 extends over 16 amino acids. V trimming: 5 bases; J trimming: 0 bases; junction bases outside the gene matches: 9. Germline assignment: CDR1 SGHTA and CDR2 FQGTGA. The CDR3 sequence: CASSIQGPLMNTEAFF. In DNA form, the CDR3 reads TGTGCCAGCAGCATACAGGGGCCCCTCATGAACACTGAAGCTTTCTTT.

The chain is built from TRBV4-3 and TRBJ1-1; 10 nucleotides line up with TRBD1. CDR1 is LGHNA and CDR2 is YSLEER in the germline V gene. The CDR3 runs 15 residues. V dropped 1 base and J dropped 6; count of bases not matched to a gene: 5. The CDR3 region has the DNA TGCGCCAGCAGCCAAGGTGGGGACAGGGGCTCTGAAGCTTTCTTT. This codes for CASSQGGDRGSEAFF.

V gene TRBV7-2 combines with J gene TRBJ2-3; D gene ambiguous. CDR1 is SGHTA, CDR2 FQGNSA, per germline. The V and J ends lost 2 bases and 1 base respectively, with 10 bases between them. The CDR3 consists of 15 residues. CDR3 coding DNA: TGTGCCAGCAGCTTAACACAGTTCCGCACAGATACGCAGTATTTT. As protein: CASSLTQFRTDTQYF.

V and J are TRBV7-9 and TRBJ2-7; TRBD1 might be the D (6 bases). CDR3 length: 15 amino acids. Germline CDR1 and CDR2: SEHNR and FQNEAQ (reference sequence). V dropped 1 base and J dropped 7 bases, with 17 bases sitting between them. The CDR3 here is CASSLDLGAKGEQYF. The CDR3 DNA reads as TGTGCCAGCAGCTTAGATCTGGGGGCCAAGGGGGAGCAGTACTTC.

This chain uses TRBV7-9 with TRBJ2-7, with D maybe TRBD1 (7 bases). CDR1 and CDR2 (germline): SEHNR, FQNEAQ (reference sequence). This CDR3 contains 14 residues. V gave up 5 bases and J gave up 4 bases, with 15 bases separating them. This CDR3 is CASSQQEGAYEQYF. In DNA form, the CDR3 reads TGTGCCAGCAGCCAGCAGGAGGGGGCGTACGAGCAGTACTTC.

J is TRBJ2-7 and V is TRBV4-1, with a tentative D call TRBD2 (7 bases). CDR3 length: 16 residues. Germline V gene lookup returns CDR1 MGHRA and CDR2 YSYEKL. V was shortened by 1 base and J by 7 bases, with 20 bases between the two germline ends. CDR3 DNA: TGCGCCAGCAGCCAAGTAGACGGGGGGCCCTACGAAGAGCAGTACTTC. Translated, it gives CASSQVDGGPYEEQYF.

The chain uses TRBV29-1 and TRBJ2-5; D might be TRBD2 (5 bases). CDR1 and CDR2 (germline): SQVTM, ANQGSEA. Trimming removed 7 bases at V and 1 base at J, with 13 bases between. This CDR3 is 13 amino acids long. The CDR3 coding sequence is TGCAGCGCCGAGGGTCCAGGCCAAGAGACCCAGTACTTC. It encodes CSAEGPGQETQYF. Using reference TRBV29-1 and TRBJ2-5 for the parts outside the CDR3, the full variable domain is SAVISQKPSRDICQRGTSLTIQCQVDSQVTMMFWYRQQPGQSLTLIATANQGSEATYESGFVIDKFPISRPNLTFSTLTVSNMSPEDSSIYLCSAEGPGQETQYFGPGTRLLVL.

The chain combines TRBV7-9 with TRBJ1-2; maybe TRBD1 (6 bases). The CDR3 has 15 residues. The germline CDR1 and CDR2 sequences are SEHNR and FQNEAQ (reference sequence). Trimming stripped 3 bases from V and 4 bases from J, with 15 bases between. CDR3 sequence reads: CASSFGLQGGYGYTF. The CDR3 bases are TGTGCCAGCAGCTTCGGTCTACAGGGCGGCTATGGCTACACCTTC.

V usage is TRBV5-6 and J usage is TRBJ2-5, with a possible D match to TRBD1 (6 bases). Trimming pared 5 bases from V and 5 bases from J, leaving 13 bases between. Germline assignment: CDR1 SGHDT and CDR2 YYEEEE. The length of the CDR3 is 13 residues. CDR3 in DNA: TGTGCCAGCAGTTCTTACGACAGGGAGACCCAGTACTTC. This gives the protein CASSSYDRETQYF.

V and J are TRBV28 and TRBJ1-1; weak D call: TRBD1 (5 bases). Per the germline V gene, CDR1 is MDHEN and CDR2 is SYDVKM. The CDR3 has 12 amino acids. V was clipped by 1 base and J by 6 bases, with 6 bases between them. As DNA, the CDR3 is TGTGCCAGCAGTTTATCGGGGGCTGAAGCTTTCTTT. Its protein is CASSLSGAEAFF.

The chain couples TRBV19 to TRBJ2-1; no firm D call. V lost 4 bases to trimming and J lost 0 bases, with 4 bases between them. The germline gives CDR1 LNHDA, CDR2 SQIVND (reference sequence). There are 13 residues in the CDR3. The CDR3 DNA follows: TGTGCCAGTAGTACTAGCTCCTACAATGAGCAGTTCTTC. Amino acids: CASSTSSYNEQFF. Combining the CDR3 with reference TRBV19 and TRBJ2-1 gives the whole variable domain DGGITQSPKYLFRKEGQNVTLSCEQNLNHDAMYWYRQDPGQGLRLIYYSQIVNDFQKGDIAEGYSVSREKKESFPLTVTSAQKNPTAFYLCASSTSSYNEQFFGPGTRLTVL.

This chain connects TRBV30 to TRBJ2-1; possibly TRBD1 for D (5 bases). Per the germline V gene, CDR1 is GTSNPN and CDR2 is SVGIG (reference sequence). Trimming removed 5 bases from V and 8 bases from J, with 10 bases in between. The CDR3 has 11 residues. The CDR3 DNA sequence: TGTGCCTGGTTTCAGGGTCATGAGCAGTTCTTC. This sequence encodes CAWFQGHEQFF. The variable domain in full, with the rest retrieved from reference TRBV30 and TRBJ2-1, is SQTIHQWPATLVQPVGSPLSLECTVEGTSNPNLYWYRQAAGRGLQLLFYSVGIGQISSEVPQNLSASRPQDRQFILSSKKLLLSDSGFYLCAWFQGHEQFFGPGTRLTVL.

The chain is built from TRBV4-3 and TRBJ1-6; no clear D. The CDR3 runs to 17 residues. Deletions cut 0 bases from V and 0 bases from J, with 9 bases between. CDR1 LGHNA and CDR2 YSLEER come from the germline V gene. The CDR3 DNA is TGCGCCAGCAGCCAAGATGAGAGGAGCTCCTATAATTCACCCCTCCACTTT. This sequence encodes CASSQDERSSYNSPLHF.

The V gene is TRBV19, the J gene TRBJ1-1, with D perhaps matching TRBD1 (6 bases). V was pared by 2 bases and J by 10 bases, with 17 bases between. Per germline, CDR1 LNHDA and CDR2 SQIVND (reference sequence). This CDR3 is built from 14 residues. DNA of the CDR3: TGTGCCAGTAGTATAACGGCAGGGGAAAAACGAGCTTTCTTT. Amino acid sequence: CASSITAGEKRAFF.

The chain is built from TRBV27 and TRBJ2-5, with 9 bases that match TRBD1. Germline V gene data show CDR1 as MNHEY and CDR2 as SMNVEV (reference sequence). J was trimmed by 5 bases and V by 1 base; bases with no gene match: 5. The CDR3 totals 15 residues. The DNA of the CDR3 is TGTGCCAGCAGTTTATATACAGGGGGCTTGGAGACCCAGTACTTC. Its protein is CASSLYTGGLETQYF.